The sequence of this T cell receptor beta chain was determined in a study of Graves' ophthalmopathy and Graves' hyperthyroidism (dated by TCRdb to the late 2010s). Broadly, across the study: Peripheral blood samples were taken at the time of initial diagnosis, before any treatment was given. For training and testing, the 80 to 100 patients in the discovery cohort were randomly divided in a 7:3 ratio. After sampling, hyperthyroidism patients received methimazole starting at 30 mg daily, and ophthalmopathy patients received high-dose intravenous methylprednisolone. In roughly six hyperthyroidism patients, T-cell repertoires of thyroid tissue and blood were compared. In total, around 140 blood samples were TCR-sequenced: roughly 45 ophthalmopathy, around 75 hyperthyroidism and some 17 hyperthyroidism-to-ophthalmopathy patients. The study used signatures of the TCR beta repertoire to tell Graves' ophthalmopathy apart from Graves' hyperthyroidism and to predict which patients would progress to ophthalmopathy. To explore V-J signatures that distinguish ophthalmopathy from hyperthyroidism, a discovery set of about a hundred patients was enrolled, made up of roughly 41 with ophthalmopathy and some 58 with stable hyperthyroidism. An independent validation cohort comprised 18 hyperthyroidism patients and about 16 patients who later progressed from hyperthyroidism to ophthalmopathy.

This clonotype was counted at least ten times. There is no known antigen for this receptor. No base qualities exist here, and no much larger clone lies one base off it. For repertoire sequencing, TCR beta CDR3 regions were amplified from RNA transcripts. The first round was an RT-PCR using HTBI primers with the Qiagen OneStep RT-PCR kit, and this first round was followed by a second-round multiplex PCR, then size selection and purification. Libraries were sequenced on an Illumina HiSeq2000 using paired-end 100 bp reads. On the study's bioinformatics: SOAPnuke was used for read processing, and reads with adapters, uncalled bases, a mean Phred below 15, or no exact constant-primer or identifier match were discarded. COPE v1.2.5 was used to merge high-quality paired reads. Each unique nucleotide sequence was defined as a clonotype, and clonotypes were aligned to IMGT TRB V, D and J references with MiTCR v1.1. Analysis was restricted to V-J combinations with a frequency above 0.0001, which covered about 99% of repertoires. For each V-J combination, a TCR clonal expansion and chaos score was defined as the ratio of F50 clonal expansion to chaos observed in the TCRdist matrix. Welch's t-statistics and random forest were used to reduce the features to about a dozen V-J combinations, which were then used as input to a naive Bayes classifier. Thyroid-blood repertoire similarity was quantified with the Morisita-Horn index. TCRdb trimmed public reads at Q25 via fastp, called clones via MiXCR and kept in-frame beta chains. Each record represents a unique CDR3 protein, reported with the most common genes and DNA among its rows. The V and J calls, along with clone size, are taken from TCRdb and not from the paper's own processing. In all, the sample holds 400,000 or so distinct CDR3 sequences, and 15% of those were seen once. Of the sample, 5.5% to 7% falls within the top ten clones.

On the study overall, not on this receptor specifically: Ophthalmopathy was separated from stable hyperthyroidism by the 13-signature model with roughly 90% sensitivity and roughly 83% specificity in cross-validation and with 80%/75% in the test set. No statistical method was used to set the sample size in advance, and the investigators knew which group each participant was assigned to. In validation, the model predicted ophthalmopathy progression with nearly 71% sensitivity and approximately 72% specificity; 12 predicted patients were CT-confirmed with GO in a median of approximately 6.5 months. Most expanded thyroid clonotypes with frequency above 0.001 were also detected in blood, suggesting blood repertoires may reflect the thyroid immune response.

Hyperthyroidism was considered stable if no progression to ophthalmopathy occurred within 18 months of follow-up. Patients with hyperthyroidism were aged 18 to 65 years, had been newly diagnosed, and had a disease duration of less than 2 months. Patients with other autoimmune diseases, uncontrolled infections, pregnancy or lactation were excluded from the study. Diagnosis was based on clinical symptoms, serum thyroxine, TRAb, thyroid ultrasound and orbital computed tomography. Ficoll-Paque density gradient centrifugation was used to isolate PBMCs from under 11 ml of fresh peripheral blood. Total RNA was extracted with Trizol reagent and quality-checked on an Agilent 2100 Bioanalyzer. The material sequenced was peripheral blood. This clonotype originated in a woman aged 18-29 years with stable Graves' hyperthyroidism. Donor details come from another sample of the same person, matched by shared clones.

The nucleotide sequence is given as TGCGCCAGCAGCTTATTGAGCCGCAGGGCCGGCCCTGAAGCTTTCTTT. Its protein product is CASSLLSRRAGPEAFF. The V and J segments used are TRBV5-1 and TRBJ1-1; a tentative D match to TRBD1 spans 5 bases. The CDR3 covers 16 residues, taking in both the cysteine and the phenylalanine. CDR3 DNA only is kept here, 48 bases in frame from base 1. Trimming costs V 2 bases and J 6 bases, and their ends lie 20 bases apart. CDR1 SGHRS and CDR2 YFSETQ are derived from the germline V gene.